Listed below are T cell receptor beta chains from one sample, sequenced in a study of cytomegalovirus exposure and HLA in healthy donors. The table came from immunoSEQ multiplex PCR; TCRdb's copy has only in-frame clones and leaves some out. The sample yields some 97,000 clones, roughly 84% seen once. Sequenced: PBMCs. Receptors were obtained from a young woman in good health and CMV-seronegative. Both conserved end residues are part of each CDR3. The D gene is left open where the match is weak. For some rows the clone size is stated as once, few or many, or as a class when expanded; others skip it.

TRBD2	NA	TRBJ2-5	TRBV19	TGTGCCAGTAGTAGCGGGAGGGCCGATGAGACCCAGTACTTC	CASSSGRADETQYF
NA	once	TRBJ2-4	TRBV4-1	TGCGCCAGCAGCCAAGACGCTGGGGTCACAGGCAGGATTCAGTACTTC	CASSQDAGVTGRIQYF
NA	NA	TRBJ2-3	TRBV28	TGTGCCAGCAGCTCCGCGGAGGGAGGAATAGGCCATACGCAGTATTTT	CASSSAEGGIGHTQYF
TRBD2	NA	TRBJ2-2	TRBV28	TGTGCCAGCAGTTTATATTCCCGCGGGAGGGCCCTCACCGGGGAGCTGTTTTTT	CASSLYSRGRALTGELFF
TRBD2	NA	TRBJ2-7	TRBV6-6	TGTGCCAGCACCCAACTAGCGGGAGACTACGAGCAGTACTTC	CASTQLAGDYEQYF
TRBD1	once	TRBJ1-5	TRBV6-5	TGTGCCAGCAGTTCCGGGACAGGGTACAATCAGCCCCAGCATTTT	CASSSGTGYNQPQHF
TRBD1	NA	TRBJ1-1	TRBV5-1	TGCGCCAGCACCTATGTAGGACAGGACAACACTGAAGCTTTCTTT	CASTYVGQDNTEAFF
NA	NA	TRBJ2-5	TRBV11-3	TGTGCCAGCAGCTCCGGCCAGGTGGGCCAAGAGACCCAGTACTTC	CASSSGQVGQETQYF
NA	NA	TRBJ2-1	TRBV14	TGTGCCAGCAGCCTAGGGGGGGCTAATGAGCAGTTCTTC	CASSLGGANEQFF
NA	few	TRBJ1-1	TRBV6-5	TGTGCCAGCGGGAGATTGAACACTGAAGCTTTCTTT	CASGRLNTEAFF
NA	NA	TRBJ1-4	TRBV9	TGTGCCAGCAGCGCGGGGGGAGGGAATGAAAAACTGTTTTTT	CASSAGGGNEKLFF
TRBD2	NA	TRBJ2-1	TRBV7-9	TGTGCCAGCAGCTTAACTAGCGGGGGGTACAATGAGCAGTTCTTC	CASSLTSGGYNEQFF
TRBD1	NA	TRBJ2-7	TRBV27	TGTGCCAGCAGTCCAACCGGGACAGGGAGGCTCTTCTACGAGCAGTACTTC	CASSPTGTGRLFYEQYF
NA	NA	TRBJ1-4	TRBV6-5	TGTGCCAGCAGTTACTCGCCGGGGGGGGAAAAACTGTTTTTT	CASSYSPGGEKLFF
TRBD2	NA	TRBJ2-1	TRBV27	TGTGCCCCCAACCCCAGGGAGGGCTACAATGAGCAGTTCTTC	CAPNPREGYNEQFF
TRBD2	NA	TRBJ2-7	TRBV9	TGTGCCAGCAGCCCGAGGGGTGGTAGCGGGGGCCGGCCCTACGAGCAGTACTTC	CASSPRGGSGGRPYEQYF
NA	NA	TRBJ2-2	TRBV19	TGTGCCAGTAGTCGCCAGGGCCTTAACACCGGGGAGCTGTTTTTT	CASSRQGLNTGELFF
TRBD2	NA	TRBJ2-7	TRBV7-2	TGTGCCAGCAGCCTCCGCCCCAGGACTAGCGGGATTTCCTACGAGCAGTACTTC	CASSLRPRTSGISYEQYF
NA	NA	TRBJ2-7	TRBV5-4	TGTGCCAGCAGCTTGAACCGGGACTTCCCCTACGAGCAGTACTTC	CASSLNRDFPYEQYF
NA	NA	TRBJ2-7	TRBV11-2	TGTGCCAGCAGCTTAAGATTGTCGGAGGGATTCTACGAGCAGTACTTC	CASSLRLSEGFYEQYF
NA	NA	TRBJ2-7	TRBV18	TGTGCCAGCTCACCTCGAGACAACTCCGCCTCCGAGCAGTACTTC	CASSPRDNSASEQYF
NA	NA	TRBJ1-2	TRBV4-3	TGCGCCAGCAGCCTCCATCGTAGAGCTAACTATGGCTACACCTTC	CASSLHRRANYGYTF
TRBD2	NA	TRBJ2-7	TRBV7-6	TGTGCCAGCAGCTTAGCATTGGGACTACAGGCATTC	CASSLALGLQAF
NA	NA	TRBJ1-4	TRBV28	TGTGCCAGCAGTCCCTCGGGAGATGAAGGTGAAAAACTGTTTTTT	CASSPSGDEGEKLFF
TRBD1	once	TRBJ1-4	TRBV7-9	TGTGCCAGCAGCACATACCGGGACAGCCTTGAAAAACTGTTTTTT	CASSTYRDSLEKLFF
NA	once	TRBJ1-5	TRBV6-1	TGTGCCAGCAGTGAAGCCCTTATGGGGGCCGGACAGCCCCAGCATTTT	CASSEALMGAGQPQHF
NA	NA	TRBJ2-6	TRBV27	TGTGCCAGCAGTTTTCGGGACACCACGCTCTCTGGGGCCAACGTCCTGACTTTC	CASSFRDTTLSGANVLTF
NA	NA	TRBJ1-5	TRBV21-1	TGTGCCAGCGCAAGTAAAACAGGGGCCAATAGCAATCAGCCCCAGCATTTT	CASASKTGANSNQPQHF
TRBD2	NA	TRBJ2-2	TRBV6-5	TGTGCCAGCAGTTACAATGGGGGGGCCGGGGAGCTGTTTTTT	CASSYNGGAGELFF
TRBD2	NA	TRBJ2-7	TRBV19	TGTGCCAGTAGTATAGGGACTAGTGCGTACGAGCAGTACTTC	CASSIGTSAYEQYF
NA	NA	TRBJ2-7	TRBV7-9	TGTTCCAGCAGCTTTAGTCACTACGAGCAGTACTTC	CSSSFSHYEQYF
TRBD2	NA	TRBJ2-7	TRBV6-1	TGTGCCACCGACGACGGGACTAGCGGGAGTGACGAGCAGTACTTC	CATDDGTSGSDEQYF
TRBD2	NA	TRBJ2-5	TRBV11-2	TGTGCCAGCACCCGAGGGAGGGTAGGAGAGACCCAGTACTTC	CASTRGRVGETQYF
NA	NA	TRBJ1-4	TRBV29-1	TGCAGCGTAGCAGGGGATGCAACTAATGAAAAACTGTTTTTT	CSVAGDATNEKLFF
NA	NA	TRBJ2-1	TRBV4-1	TGCGCCAGCAGCCAAGTTCCCGGGGGCTCCTACAATGAGCAGTTCTTC	CASSQVPGGSYNEQFF
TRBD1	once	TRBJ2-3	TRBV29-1	TGCAGCGTTCCGATGCAGGGGGCATATGATACGCAGTATTTT	CSVPMQGAYDTQYF
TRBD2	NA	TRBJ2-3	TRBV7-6	TGTGCCAGCAGCTTAGAAGCGGGGGTAGAGACAGATACGCAGTATTTT	CASSLEAGVETDTQYF
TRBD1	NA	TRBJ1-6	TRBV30	TGTGCCTGGAGTGTAGGTGGGACAGGGAGTAACTATAATTCACCCCTCCACTTT	CAWSVGGTGSNYNSPLHF
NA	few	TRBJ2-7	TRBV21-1	TGTGCCAGCCGGACAGGTACCTACGAGCAGTACTTC	CASRTGTYEQYF
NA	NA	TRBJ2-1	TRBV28	TGTGCCAGCAGCACAGGGTCCGCGCCATTGGGGCAGTTCTTC	CASSTGSAPLGQFF
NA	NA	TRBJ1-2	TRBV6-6	TGTGCCAGCAGTTACTCCTCCTCCCGTTATGGCTACACCTTC	CASSYSSSRYGYTF
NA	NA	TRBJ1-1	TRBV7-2	TGTGCCAGCAGCCTAGTAGGGGCAGCCACTGAAGCTTTCTTT	CASSLVGAATEAFF
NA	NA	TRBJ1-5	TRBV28	TGTGCCAGCTGCACGGAGTGGAGCAATCAGCCCCAGCATTTT	CASCTEWSNQPQHF
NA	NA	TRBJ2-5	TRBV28	TGTGCCAGCAGATTTCTTCCGGGACATACCCAAGAGACCCAGTACTTC	CASRFLPGHTQETQYF
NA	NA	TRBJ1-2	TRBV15	TGTGCCACCAGCCGGGGGGGTGAGGGTTGGGACTATGGCTACACCTTC	CATSRGGEGWDYGYTF
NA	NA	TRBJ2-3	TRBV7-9	TGTGCCAGCATACTCGACACTTCGGACTCAGATACGCAGTATTTT	CASILDTSDSDTQYF
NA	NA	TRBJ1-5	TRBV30	TGTGCCTGGAAAGCGCGGGGGAAACAGCCCCAGCATTTT	CAWKARGKQPQHF
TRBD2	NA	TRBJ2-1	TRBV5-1	TGCGCCAGCAGCGTAGCGGGAACGGGAGACAATGAGCAGTTCTTC	CASSVAGTGDNEQFF
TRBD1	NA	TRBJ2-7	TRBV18	TGTGCCAGCTCACCCACGGACAGGGCCTACGAGCAGTACTTC	CASSPTDRAYEQYF
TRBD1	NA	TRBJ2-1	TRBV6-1	TGTGCCAGCAGTGAAGATGGGACAGGGAGCCATGAGCAGTTCTTC	CASSEDGTGSHEQFF
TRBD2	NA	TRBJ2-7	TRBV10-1	TGCTTTAACCCCCTAGCGGAGTCCTACGAGCAGTACTTC	CFNPLAESYEQYF